This TCR beta chain derives from a study of beta chain features in type 1 diabetes. Germline V gene lookup returns CDR1 SGDLS and CDR2 YYNGEE. The CDR3 has 15 residues. Germline trimming cut 0 bases from V and 2 bases from J; bases unmatched to any gene: 4. About this clone: Its antigen is currently unknown.

cDNA synthesis used the whole RNA isolate, giving expressed TCRB sequences. Some clones are missing from TCRdb's copy, which holds only in-frame ones; the method was immunoSEQ multiplex PCR. Of 95,000 to 150,000 clones listed, roughly 17% are singletons. General study findings and limits: People with Type 1 diabetes carried modestly yet significantly shorter TCRB CDR3s in all four CD4+ subsets. Naive, central memory and regulatory TCRB repertoires appeared more similar among patients than healthy donors.

Sequencing input: central memory CD4+ T cells from blood. This sequence originates from a man aged 30-40 years with type 1 diabetes. The chain has TRBV9 and TRBJ2-7, with 8 bases that match TRBD2. CDR3 residues: CASSVGAGDTYEQYF. CDR3 bases: TGTGCCAGCAGCGTAGGAGCGGGGGACACCTACGAGCAGTACTTC.